Following are 14 T cell receptor beta chains from one sample sequenced in a study of regulatory T cells in long-lasting Graves disease (dated by TCRdb to about 2021). What this sample's time point label stands for: persistent/refractory GD, antithyroid drugs over 5 years with positive TRAb. For both TCR sequencing and RNA sequencing, RNA was extracted from PBMCs in TRIzol. Libraries were constructed by multiplex PCR. The sample was run on an Illumina HiSeq 4000. iRepertoire HTBI primers and Arm-PCR amplification of CDR3 regions were used to construct TCR beta libraries. Starting from the raw public reads, TCRdb applied fastp trimming at Q25, assembled clones with MiXCR and retained in-frame beta chains. When rows share a CDR3 protein, they turn into one entry using the most common DNA and genes. Present in this sample are roughly 400,000 distinct CDR3 sequences, 21% of which were seen just once. 14% of the sample is held by the ten biggest clonotypes.

The sample in question was peripheral blood mononuclear cells (PBMCs), obtained when the disease was refractory, from a patient treated with antithyroid drugs. These receptors all come from a female donor with Graves disease.

The CDR3 protein is CASPGLAGAVGETQYF. The CDR3 coding sequence is TGTGCCAGCCCGGGACTAGCGGGAGCAGTTGGAGAGACCCAGTACTTC. The chain joins TRBV6-1 to TRBJ2-5, with 14 nucleotides matching TRBD2. This CDR3 has 16 amino acids. The junction had 9 bases not matched to a gene; V was cut back by 8 bases and J by 4 bases. Germline V gene lookup returns CDR1 MNHNS and CDR2 SASEGT.

This clonotype has more than one count but fewer than ten. One base away lies a much larger clone, so this may be a sequencing read error. The gene calls are TRBV6-1 and TRBJ1-1, with D possibly TRBD1 on 5 matching bases. The V gene lost 6 bases and the J gene lost 1 base, with 9 bases spanning the gap. Germline assignment: CDR1 MNHNS and CDR2 SASEGT. There are 13 residues in the CDR3. The CDR3 region has the DNA TGTGCCAGCAGCACGGGACGGAACACTGAAGCTTTCTTT. As protein: CASSTGRNTEAFF.

The genes are TRBV4-1 and TRBJ2-7; TRBD2 aligns across 11 bases. CDR1 is MGHRA and CDR2 is YSYEKL in the germline V gene. With 0 bases clipped from V and 6 bases from J, the junction kept 16 bases outside the gene matches. The CDR3 is 19 amino acids. The CDR3 DNA is TGCGCCAGCAGCCAAGATGGGACGCAGTTAGCGGGAGGGCCCGGCGAGCAGTACTTC. This encodes CASSQDGTQLAGGPGEQYF.

This clonotype was found a few times. The V and J genes are TRBV7-9 and TRBJ2-4, with D possibly matching TRBD1 (5 bases). In germline, CDR1 is SEHNR, CDR2 FQNEAQ (reference sequence). Between the trimmed V and J ends, which lost 4 bases and 5 bases, there was a span of 12 bases. The CDR3 has 14 amino acids. This chain's CDR3 is CASSSPTGENIQYF. Here the CDR3 DNA reads TGTGCCAGCAGCTCCCCCACAGGAGAAAACATTCAGTACTTC.

A few counts support this clonotype. The gene calls are TRBV10-2 and TRBJ1-5; 9 bases align to TRBD1. CDR1 and CDR2 from the germline V gene are WSHSY and SAAADI. V lost 4 bases and J lost 10; bases outside the gene matches: 5. This CDR3 region has 13 residues. CDR3 DNA: TGCGCCAGCAGTGGGGACAGGGTAGAACCCCAGCATTTT. The encoded protein is CASSGDRVEPQHF.

V is TRBV12-3 or TRBV12-4 and J is TRBJ2-7; D remains unclear. Trimming took 1 base from V and 6 from J, leaving 10 bases between them. The CDR3 loop spans 13 amino acids. The CDR3: CASSLGAITEQYF. Written as DNA, the CDR3 is TGTGCCAGCAGTTTAGGTGCCATAACCGAGCAGTACTTC.

This clonotype came up a few times. This chain links TRBV19 with TRBJ1-5; D is uncertain. The CDR3 spans 16 residues. The germline gives CDR1 LNHDA, CDR2 SQIVND (reference sequence). With 1 base removed from V and 3 bases from J, the gap between germline ends came to 13 bases. Here the CDR3 reads CASSIGTEILNQPQHF. The CDR3 DNA sequence: TGTGCCAGTAGTATAGGGACGGAAATTCTCAATCAGCCCCAGCATTTT. Full variable domain (rest looked up from reference TRBV19 and TRBJ1-5): DGGITQSPKYLFRKEGQNVTLSCEQNLNHDAMYWYRQDPGQGLRLIYYSQIVNDFQKGDIAEGYSVSREKKESFPLTVTSAQKNPTAFYLCASSIGTEILNQPQHFGDGTRLSIL.

This clonotype has a handful of counts. J is TRBJ2-7 and V is TRBV7-3; tentative D call: TRBD2 (6 bases). Germline values: CDR1 SGHTA, CDR2 FQGTGA. V dropped 4 bases and J dropped 4 bases, with 20 bases sitting between them. The CDR3 contains 16 residues. DNA of the CDR3: TGTGCCAGCAGCTCAAAAGTTTCGGGAGCATGGTACGAGCAGTACTTC. Amino acids: CASSSKVSGAWYEQYF. Full variable domain (rest looked up from reference TRBV7-3 and TRBJ2-7): GAGVSQTPSNKVTEKGKYVELRCDPISGHTALYWYRQSLGQGPEFLIYFQGTGAADDSGLPNDRFFAVRPEGSVSTLKIQRTERGDSAVYLCASSSKVSGAWYEQYFGPGTRLTVT.

The chain employs TRBV5-6 and TRBJ2-7, with 15 positions matching TRBD2. The CDR3 is made up of 17 amino acids. J gave up 1 base and V 7 bases, and 9 bases lay outside the gene matches. Germline V lookup: CDR1 SGHDT, CDR2 YYEEEE. The CDR3 bases are TGTGCCAGCTCCGGGACTAGCGGGAGGAGGCGGTCCTACGAGCAGTACTTC. This encodes CASSGTSGRRRSYEQYF.

At least ten counts were recorded for this clonotype. The chain employs TRBV20-1 and TRBJ1-2, with unresolved D. CDR3 length: 15 residues. Germline V lookup: CDR1 DFQATT, CDR2 SNEGSKA (reference sequence). Trimming removed 1 base from V and 8 bases from J, with 20 bases in between. CDR3 sequence: CSARGAWLGREGYTF. The DNA of the CDR3 is TGCAGTGCTAGAGGGGCCTGGCTGGGAAGGGAAGGCTACACCTTC.

This clonotype has a count of ten or more. The chain links TRBV28 to TRBJ2-7; 7 positions match TRBD1. Per germline, CDR1 MDHEN and CDR2 SYDVKM. The CDR3 is made up of 14 amino acids. The V and J ends lost 3 bases and 6 bases, in that order; junction bases with no gene match: 8. The CDR3: CASSLWQGEREQYF. CDR3 bases: TGTGCCAGCAGTTTGTGGCAGGGGGAACGCGAGCAGTACTTC. Full variable domain (remainder filled in from reference TRBV28 and TRBJ2-7): DVKVTQSSRYLVKRTGEKVFLECVQDMDHENMFWYRQDPGLGLRLIYFSYDVKMKEKGDIPEGYSVSREKKERFSLILESASTNQTSMYLCASSLWQGEREQYFGPGTRLTVT.

This clonotype appeared a few times. V and J are TRBV9 and TRBJ2-5; D is unresolved. V gave up 7 bases and J gave up 1 base, with 17 bases separating them. The V gene's germline CDR1 is SGDLS and CDR2 YYNGEE. This CDR3 comprises 15 residues. CDR3: CASQRQRESQETQYF. The DNA for the CDR3 is TGTGCCAGCCAGCGCCAAAGAGAATCCCAAGAGACCCAGTACTTC.

This rearrangement joins TRBV7-9 to TRBJ1-5; no definite D call. Germline-derived CDR1 and CDR2 are SEHNR and FQNEAQ (reference sequence). V lost 11 bases and J 3 bases, leaving 14 bases between the germline ends. There are 13 residues in the CDR3. CDR3 region: CAGSVGLNQPQHF. CDR3 nucleotides: TGTGCCGGGTCAGTCGGCCTCAATCAGCCCCAGCATTTT.

The chain uses TRBV6-1 and TRBJ2-1, with TRBD1 as a possible D gene (5 bases). This CDR3 is built from 13 residues. The germline V gene encodes CDR1 MNHNS and CDR2 SASEGT. Trimming pared 7 bases from V and 9 bases from J, leaving 16 bases between. The CDR3 reads CASTPTGSREQFF. The CDR3 nucleotides are TGTGCCAGCACCCCAACAGGTTCGCGTGAGCAGTTCTTC.